The 14 T cell receptor beta chains reported below all come from one sample, sequenced in a study of shared clonotypes between healthy human individuals. Only in-frame clones appear in the TCRdb table, and some are missing; sequencing was by immunoSEQ multiplex PCR. The sample includes over a million clones, around 97% of them seen just once. Sequencing was performed on naive CD4+ T cells sorted from blood. Subset defined: CD45RA+ positively selected. Source of these receptors: a man aged 30 to 45 in good health.

This clone was found a few times. The J gene is TRBJ2-1, the V gene TRBV7-7; D may be TRBD1 or TRBD2 (5 bases each). CDR1 and CDR2 (germline): SSHAT, FNYEAQ (reference sequence). This CDR3 has 13 residues. V was shortened by 1 base and J by 8 bases, with 9 bases between the two germline ends. Written as DNA, the CDR3 is TGTGCCAGCAGCTTAGTCTCGGGGCATGAGCAGTTCTTC. Residues: CASSLVSGHEQFF.

J is TRBJ2-7 and V is TRBV7-7, with TRBD2 matching 10 bases. V lost 5 bases to trimming and J lost 5 bases; unmatched junction nucleotides: 15. CDR3 length: 17 residues. Germline V gives CDR1 SSHAT, CDR2 FNYEAQ (reference sequence). DNA for the CDR3: TGTGCCAGCAGCGACACAGCGTGGCTAGCGGGAGTCGACGAGCAGTACTTC. It is translated as CASSDTAWLAGVDEQYF. The full variable domain, completed using reference TRBV7-7 and TRBJ2-7, is GAGVSQSPRYKVTKRGQDVTLRCDPISSHATLYWYQQALGQGPEFLTYFNYEAQPDKSGLPSDRFSAERPEGSISTLTIQRTEQRDSAMYRCASSDTAWLAGVDEQYFGPGTRLTVT.

CDR3: CASSPHIDGEQYF. In nucleotides, the CDR3 is TGTGCCAGCAGCCCCCATATAGATGGGGAGCAGTACTTC. The rearrangement uses TRBV9 and TRBJ2-7; D call uncertain. This CDR3 spans 13 amino acids. The germline gives CDR1 SGDLS, CDR2 YYNGEE. V was clipped by 4 bases and J by 7 bases, with 15 bases between them.

The J gene is TRBJ2-2, the V gene TRBV5-4; D ambiguous. This CDR3 comprises 11 residues. V was cut by 2 bases and J by 8 bases, with 4 bases left in between. Germline CDR1 and CDR2: SGHNT and YYREEE (reference sequence). This CDR3 reads CASSFLGELFF. The DNA of the CDR3 is TGTGCCAGCAGCTTCCTGGGGGAGCTGTTTTTT.

On this clone: The junction shows a germline mismatch at one end, possibly a read error. The rearrangement links TRBV2 to TRBJ1-4; D not resolved. Germline V gene lookup returns CDR1 SNHLY and CDR2 FYNNEI. This CDR3 contains 8 residues. The CDR3 DNA sequence: TGTGCCAGCAGTGAAGCCGTTTTT. This translates into CASSEAVF.

J is TRBJ2-7 and V is TRBV2; no reliable D call. The CDR3 contains 11 residues. Looked up from germline, CDR1 is SNHLY and CDR2 is FYNNEI. Trimming shortened V by 4 bases and J by 10 bases, and 11 bases separated the two germline ends. In nucleotides, the CDR3 is TGTGCCAGCAGTGCCTCGACAACCCAGTACTTC. Translated, it gives CASSASTTQYF.

The chain recombines TRBV10-2 with TRBJ1-3; D may be TRBD1 (5 bases). Trimming stripped 6 bases from V and 1 base from J, with 10 bases between. CDR3 length: 14 amino acids. Germline values: CDR1 WSHSY, CDR2 SAAADI. The CDR3: CASRITGSGNTIYF. CDR3 DNA sequence: TGCGCCAGCAGGATTACAGGATCTGGAAACACCATATATTTT.

The V and J genes are TRBV6-6 and TRBJ2-7; the D is unclear. CDR1 and CDR2 (germline): MNHNY, SVGAGI (reference sequence). V was cut by 2 bases and J by 4 bases, with 3 bases left in between. The length of the CDR3 is 11 residues. DNA of the CDR3: TGTGCCAGCAGTTACCAGTACGAGCAGTACTTC. As protein: CASSYQYEQYF.

Remarks on this clone: Other DNA sequences of this sample code for an identical CDR3. The chain links TRBV5-1 to TRBJ1-5; no definite D call. V gave up 4 bases and J gave up 5 bases, with 13 bases separating them. The length of the CDR3 is 14 residues. The V gene's germline CDR1 is SGHRS and CDR2 YFSETQ. CDR3 coding DNA: TGCGCCAGCAGCCCCGGAAGCGGGGATCAGCCCCAGCATTTT. Amino acid sequence: CASSPGSGDQPQHF.

The V and J genes are TRBV5-5 and TRBJ2-1, with 12 bases identical to TRBD2. CDR3 length equals 17 residues. V gave up 0 bases and J gave up 9 bases; unmatched junction bases: 10. CDR1 SGHKS and CDR2 YYEKEE come from the germline V gene (reference sequence). The CDR3 DNA reads TGTGCCAGCAGCTTGGGGCTAGCGGGAGGGCCGGGAGGTGAGCAGTTCTTC. This translates into CASSLGLAGGPGGEQFF. Complete variable domain (other parts from reference TRBV5-5 and TRBJ2-1): DAGVTQSPTHLIKTRGQQVTLRCSPISGHKSVSWYQQVLGQGPQFIFQYYEKEERGRGNFPDRFSARQFPNYSSELNVNALLLGDSALYLCASSLGLAGGPGGEQFFGPGTRLTVL.

This chain connects TRBV7-3 to TRBJ2-2; D is undetermined. CDR3 length: 12 amino acids. V was shortened by 5 bases and J by 7 bases, with 8 bases between the two germline ends. The germline CDR1 and CDR2 sequences are SGHTA and FQGTGA. CDR3 protein: CASSAHNGELFF. CDR3 DNA sequence: TGTGCCAGCAGCGCGCATAACGGGGAGCTGTTTTTT.

This clone was recorded only once. Here the CDR3 reads CASSLGQGLYEQYF. The CDR3 nucleotides read TGCGCCAGCAGCTTGGGACAGGGGCTGTACGAGCAGTACTTC. V usage is TRBV5-1 and J usage is TRBJ2-7; 8 nucleotides align to TRBD1. CDR3 length: 14 amino acids. The germline gives CDR1 SGHRS, CDR2 YFSETQ. V lost 0 bases to trimming and J lost 4 bases; unmatched junction nucleotides: 3.

V and J are TRBV18 and TRBJ1-1, with D possibly TRBD1 on 6 matching bases. The CDR3 has 14 residues. Trimming removed 0 bases from V and 6 bases from J, with 11 bases in between. The V gene's germline CDR1 is KGHSH and CDR2 LQKENI. CDR3 nucleotide sequence: TGTGCCAGCTCACCACCGGCGGACAGAGCTGAAGCTTTCTTT. Amino acids: CASSPPADRAEAFF.

The chain uses TRBV19 and TRBJ1-5; perhaps TRBD1 as D (5 bases). Germline assignment: CDR1 LNHDA and CDR2 SQIVND (reference sequence). With 8 bases removed from V and 0 bases from J, the gap between germline ends came to 14 bases. This CDR3 comprises 15 residues. The CDR3 DNA reads TGTGCCAGTGAGGGGCAGCTTGTTAGCAATCAGCCCCAGCATTTT. It translates to CASEGQLVSNQPQHF.